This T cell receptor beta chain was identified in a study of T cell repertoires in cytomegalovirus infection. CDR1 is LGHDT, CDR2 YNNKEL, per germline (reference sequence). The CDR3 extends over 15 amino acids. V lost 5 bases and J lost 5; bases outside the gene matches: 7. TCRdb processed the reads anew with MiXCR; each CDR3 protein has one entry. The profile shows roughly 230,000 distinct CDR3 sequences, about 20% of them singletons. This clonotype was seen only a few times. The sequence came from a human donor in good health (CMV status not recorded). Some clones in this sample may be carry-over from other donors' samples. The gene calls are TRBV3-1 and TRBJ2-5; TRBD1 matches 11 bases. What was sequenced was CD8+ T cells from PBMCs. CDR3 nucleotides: TGTGCCAGCAGCTCCCGGGACAGGGGGACGGAGACCCAGTACTTC. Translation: CASSSRDRGTETQYF.